These T cell receptor beta chains were read from a single sample in a study of cytomegalovirus exposure and HLA in healthy donors. Using immunoSEQ multiplex PCR, the repertoire was profiled, and TCRdb retains in-frame clones only, with some absent. Of roughly 110,000 clones in the sample, roughly 70% are singletons; the top ten hold around 15%. The sample taken for sequencing was PBMCs. The receptors originated from a woman in her forties in good health and CMV-seropositive. CDR3s include the opening cysteine and the closing phenylalanine or tryptophan. D genes are given only for firm matches. Some rows mark clone size as missing; the rest say once, few, many or name a class of expanded clone.

j_gene | abundance | len | v_gene | d_gene | CDR3aa | CDR3nt
TRBJ1-6 | few | 16 | TRBV7-2 | . | CASSYSYDPRDSPLHF | TGTGCCAGCAGCTACTCATACGACCCGAGGGATTCACCCCTCCACTTT
TRBJ2-7 | once | 13 | TRBV29-1 | . | CSVMGGPGGEQYF | TGCAGCGTTATGGGGGGTCCTGGGGGGGAGCAGTACTTC
TRBJ1-6 | . | 16 | TRBV2 | TRBD1 | CASRRDRGGNNSPLHF | TGTGCCAGCAGGCGAGACAGGGGGGGAAATAATTCACCCCTCCACTTT
TRBJ1-5 | . | 14 | TRBV19 | . | CASSIDGQHQPQHF | TGTGCCAGTAGTATAGATGGGCAGCATCAGCCCCAGCATTTT
TRBJ1-4 | . | 15 | TRBV5-1 | . | CASSPSSATNEKLFF | TGCGCCAGCAGCCCCTCCTCCGCAACTAATGAAAAACTGTTTTTT
TRBJ2-3 | . | 14 | TRBV5-6 | . | CASSFGANADTQYF | TGTGCCAGCAGTTTTGGGGCCAACGCAGATACGCAGTATTTT
TRBJ1-2 | once | 15 | TRBV7-3 | TRBD1 | CASSPGQVGTYAYTF | TGTGCCAGCAGCCCGGGACAGGTTGGGACCTATGCCTACACCTTC
TRBJ1-1 | . | 16 | TRBV2 | TRBD1 | CASSEPGQGRGTEAFF | TGTGCCAGCAGTGAACCGGGACAGGGTCGGGGTACTGAAGCTTTCTTT
TRBJ2-3 | . | 12 | TRBV25-1 | . | CASSERTDTQYF | TGTGCCAGCAGTGAGCGTACAGATACGCAGTATTTT
TRBJ2-2 | . | 15 | TRBV7-6 | . | CASSPTGYFTGELFF | TGTGCCAGCAGCCCAACCGGGTACTTCACCGGGGAGCTGTTTTTT
TRBJ1-1 | few | 15 | TRBV5-1 | . | CASSLDGQPNTEAFF | TGCGCCAGCAGCTTGGACGGACAGCCGAACACTGAAGCTTTCTTT
TRBJ2-7 | few | 14 | TRBV14 | . | CASSQDLTSYEQYF | TGTGCCAGCAGCCAAGATCTTACCAGCTACGAGCAGTACTTC
TRBJ1-5 | . | 18 | TRBV7-8 | TRBD1 | CASSLALGTGNSNQPQHF | TGTGCCAGCAGCTTAGCGCTCGGGACAGGGAATAGCAATCAGCCCCAGCATTTT
TRBJ1-5 | . | 18 | TRBV10-3 | . | CAISGAPGRDYSNQPQHF | TGTGCCATCAGTGGGGCCCCGGGGAGGGACTATAGCAATCAGCCCCAGCATTTT
TRBJ2-2 | . | 12 | TRBV7-3 | . | CASSLNTGELFF | TGTGCCAGCAGCCTGAACACCGGGGAGCTGTTTTTT
TRBJ1-2 | . | 13 | TRBV29-1 | . | CSVARVANYGYTF | TGCAGCGTTGCCCGGGTAGCTAACTATGGCTACACCTTC
TRBJ1-1 | few | 16 | TRBV27 | TRBD1 | CASMNGDSFMNTEAFF | TGTGCCAGCATGAACGGGGACAGCTTCATGAACACTGAAGCTTTCTTT
TRBJ1-1 | . | 13 | TRBV7-8 | . | CASSFRGNPEAFF | TGTGCCAGCAGCTTTAGGGGTAACCCTGAAGCTTTCTTT
TRBJ2-7 | few | 13 | TRBV5-4 | . | CASSWGRSYEQYF | TGTGCCAGCAGCTGGGGGCGATCCTACGAGCAGTACTTC
TRBJ1-2 | . | 13 | TRBV10-3 | . | CAISESNSRGYTF | TGTGCCATCAGTGAGTCGAACAGCCGTGGCTACACCTTC
TRBJ2-7 | . | 16 | TRBV6-5 | . | CASSYSLAGPSYEQYF | TGTGCCAGCAGTTACTCTTTGGCAGGGCCCTCCTACGAGCAGTACTTC
TRBJ1-2 | . | 14 | TRBV5-1 | TRBD1 | CASSLGGQVYGYTF | TGCGCCAGCAGCTTGGGCGGACAGGTGTATGGCTACACCTTC
TRBJ1-2 | . | 13 | TRBV6-5 | . | CASNSWEGYGYTF | TGTGCCAGCAACAGTTGGGAGGGCTATGGCTACACCTTC
TRBJ2-7 | . | 12 | TRBV27 | TRBD1 | CATRGQGYEQYF | TGTGCCACTCGCGGACAGGGCTACGAGCAGTACTTC
TRBJ2-3 | . | 16 | TRBV2 | TRBD2 | CASSVRRGGFTDTQYF | TGTGCCAGCAGTGTCAGGCGGGGGGGGTTCACAGATACGCAGTATTTT
TRBJ2-5 | . | 15 | TRBV9 | TRBD2 | CASSPRRGGQETQYF | TGTGCCAGCAGCCCGCGGCGGGGGGGCCAAGAGACCCAGTACTTC
TRBJ1-2 | . | 13 | TRBV7-9 | TRBD1 | CASSSGQGYGYTF | TGTGCCAGCAGCTCGGGACAGGGCTATGGCTACACCTTC
TRBJ1-1 | . | 14 | TRBV5-1 | . | CASTPGLSATEAFF | TGCGCCAGCACCCCCGGACTGTCAGCCACTGAAGCTTTCTTT
TRBJ1-2 | . | 16 | TRBV25-1 | . | CASSEWGEGEGYGYTF | TGTGCCAGCAGTGAATGGGGTGAGGGGGAGGGCTATGGCTACACCTTC
TRBJ2-3 | . | 15 | TRBV7-2 | TRBD2 | CASSQRTSSGDTQYF | TGTGCCAGCAGCCAGAGGACTAGCAGTGGGGATACGCAGTATTTT
TRBJ2-3 | . | 14 | TRBV2 | . | CASSEATGRDTQYF | TGTGCCAGCAGTGAAGCGACAGGACGAGATACGCAGTATTTT